The 18 T cell receptor beta chains below come from one sample, sequenced in a study of cytomegalovirus exposure and HLA in healthy donors (dated by TCRdb to the late 2010s). Libraries were constructed by the immunoSEQ multiplex PCR assay. For the multiplex PCR, a mixture combining 60 forward primers for TCR Vbeta segments and 13 reverse primers for TCR Jbeta segments was used. TCRdb stores this immuneACCESS table with in-frame sequences only. Part of the clones is absent; in the studies checked, under half of the shortfall reflects unresolved V genes, and no reason is known for the rest. In all, the sample holds more than 90,000 clones, and around 76% of those were seen once. The top ten clones comprise roughly 7% of the sample. The specimen sequenced was PBMCs. These receptors all come from a man aged 40-55 years in good health and CMV-seropositive.

The chain joins TRBV9 to TRBJ2-7; 9 positions match TRBD1. Unmatched junction bases numbered 12, after V lost 3 bases and J lost 2 bases. Germline lookup yields CDR1 SGDLS and CDR2 YYNGEE. CDR3 size: 17 residues. The CDR3 DNA is TGTGCCAGCAGCGCGAATCTCGGACAGGGGCCTACCTACGAGCAGTACTTC. Translated, it gives CASSANLGQGPTYEQYF. Variable domain in full (rest from reference TRBV9 and TRBJ2-7): DSGVTQTPKHLITATGQRVTLRCSPRSGDLSVYWYQQSLDQGLQFLIQYYNGEERAKGNILERFSAQQFPDLHSELNLSSLELGDSALYFCASSANLGQGPTYEQYFGPGTRLTVT.

The rearrangement uses TRBV9 and TRBJ1-3, with D possibly matching TRBD1 (6 bases). The germline V gene has CDR1 SGDLS and CDR2 YYNGEE. Trimming cost V 3 bases and J 2 bases, with 12 bases left between them. The CDR3 loop spans 15 amino acids. The CDR3 protein is CASSATGRTGNTIYF. The DNA for the CDR3 is TGTGCCAGCAGCGCCACAGGGCGTACTGGAAACACCATATATTTT.

The chain employs TRBV7-9 and TRBJ2-2, with 11 bases matching TRBD2. V shed 5 bases, J shed 4 bases, and the junction held 3 bases outside the gene matches. Germline V gene lookup returns CDR1 SEHNR and CDR2 FQNEAQ (reference sequence). The CDR3 is 15 amino acids. Written as DNA, the CDR3 is TGTGCCAGCAGCCTTCTAGCGGGGGGCACCGGGGAGCTGTTTTTT. Translating gives CASSLLAGGTGELFF.

This sequence joins TRBV7-9 and TRBJ2-2, with TRBD2 matching 10 bases. The CDR3 sequence is 19 residues long. CDR1 is SEHNR and CDR2 is FQNEAQ in the germline V gene (reference sequence). Trimming cost V 1 base and J 0 bases; bases outside gene matches: 8. The CDR3 nucleotides are TGTGCCAGCAGCTTAGGGCCTAGCGGGGGCCTCGCGAACACCGGGGAGCTGTTTTTT. Translating gives CASSLGPSGGLANTGELFF.

The J gene is TRBJ2-3, the V gene TRBV4-1; 8 bases match TRBD1. Per germline, CDR1 MGHRA and CDR2 YSYEKL. The CDR3 is 17 residues long. Trimming at V came to 3 bases and at J to 0 bases, leaving 8 bases not matched to a gene. CDR3 sequence: CASSHMGTGLSTDTQYF. The CDR3 bases are TGCGCCAGCAGCCACATGGGGACAGGCCTAAGCACAGATACGCAGTATTTT.

V gene TRBV5-1 combines with J gene TRBJ1-3; 7 bases match TRBD1. V shed 0 bases, J shed 9 bases, and the junction held 6 bases outside the gene matches. This CDR3 contains 14 residues. Germline-derived CDR1 and CDR2 are SGHRS and YFSETQ. In DNA, the CDR3 is TGCGCCAGCAGCTTGGATACAGGGGCGGGCACCATATATTTT. Its translation is CASSLDTGAGTIYF.

This chain joins TRBV2 and TRBJ1-5, with 9 bases identical to TRBD1. Germline assignment: CDR1 SNHLY and CDR2 FYNNEI. The junction had 7 bases not matched to a gene; V was cut back by 7 bases and J by 6 bases. The CDR3 loop spans 14 amino acids. In nucleotides, the CDR3 is TGTGCCAGCACCCCGGACAGGGGAGGTCAGCCCCAGCATTTT. This encodes CASTPDRGGQPQHF.

The chain joins TRBV18 to TRBJ2-5; no definite D call. The length of the CDR3 is 15 residues. Germline values: CDR1 KGHSH, CDR2 LQKENI. The V end was cut by 3 bases, the J end by 0 bases, with 11 bases between. CDR3 DNA: TGTGCCAGCTCACCGACAAACATACACCAAGAGACCCAGTACTTC. Translating it yields CASSPTNIHQETQYF.

This clone has just a few counts. The chain couples TRBV7-6 to TRBJ1-5; D is perhaps TRBD1 (6 bases). Looked up from germline, CDR1 is SGHVS and CDR2 is FNYEAQ. The CDR3 has 16 residues. With 5 bases removed from V and 6 bases from J, the gap between germline ends came to 20 bases. The CDR3 nucleotides read TGTGCCAGCAGCAGAGGCGTGGCAGGGGAAGGTCAGCCCCAGCATTTT. Translation gives CASSRGVAGEGQPQHF.

In its sample, this clone was seen a few times. The chain employs TRBV6-5 and TRBJ2-1, with 7 bases aligning to TRBD1. The CDR3 consists of 14 residues. In germline, CDR1 is MNHEY, CDR2 SVGAGI. Trimming at V came to 2 bases and at J to 9 bases, leaving 7 bases not matched to a gene. CDR3 sequence reads: CASSYRLQGSEQFF. Here the CDR3 DNA reads TGTGCCAGCAGTTACCGACTACAGGGGAGTGAGCAGTTCTTC.

This chain links TRBV5-1 with TRBJ1-4; no definite D call. Looked up from germline, CDR1 is SGHRS and CDR2 is YFSETQ. The ends were cut back, 2 bases at V and 8 bases at J, with 13 bases in the middle. The CDR3 contains 14 residues. The DNA of the CDR3 is TGCGCCAGCAGCTTTGGTCAAGTCGGGGAAAAACTGTTTTTT. Protein: CASSFGQVGEKLFF.

The chain combines TRBV11-2 with TRBJ2-1; possible D gene TRBD2, 5 bases. The V and J ends lost 5 bases and 6 bases respectively, with 14 bases between them. The CDR3 spans 14 residues. Germline V gene data show CDR1 as SGHAT and CDR2 as FQNNGV. For the CDR3, the DNA is TGTGCCAGCAGCCTGTCCGGGATCCTCAATGAGCAGTTCTTC. It is translated as CASSLSGILNEQFF.

This clone has more than one count but fewer than ten. The V gene is TRBV5-6, the J gene TRBJ1-6; 9 positions match TRBD1. The germline V gene has CDR1 SGHDT and CDR2 YYEEEE. The CDR3 extends over 15 amino acids. The J segment lost 10 bases and the V segment lost 1 base, leaving 6 bases of the junction unmatched. Written as DNA, the CDR3 is TGTGCCAGCAGCTTGTATGGACAGGGGTTGTCACCCCTCCACTTT. It specifies CASSLYGQGLSPLHF.

The chain recombines TRBV11-2 with TRBJ2-7; 7 bases align to TRBD2. Per germline, CDR1 SGHAT and CDR2 FQNNGV. There are 14 residues in the CDR3. The trim removed 1 base at V and 2 bases at J, leaving 2 bases unmatched. CDR3 bases: TGTGCCAGCAGCTTAGGGCTAGCGGCCTACGAGCAGTACTTC. Its translation: CASSLGLAAYEQYF.

The V call is TRBV7-9, the J call TRBJ2-5, with TRBD2 as a possible D gene (6 bases). The J call is in doubt because the DNA end fits TRBJ2-7 better. The germline CDR1 and CDR2 sequences are SEHNR and FQNEAQ (reference sequence). The CDR3 has 14 amino acids. In DNA form, the CDR3 reads TGTGCCAGCAGCTTAAGCGGGCGCTCCTACGAGCAGTACTTC. Translating it yields CASSLSGRSYEQYF.

This clone was counted only a few times. The chain employs TRBV9 and TRBJ2-3; 11 bases map to TRBD2. The CDR3 is made up of 15 amino acids. Losses at the gene ends were 3 bases for V and 2 bases for J; bases not matched to a gene: 2. Germline V CDR1 and CDR2: SGDLS, YYNGEE. The CDR3 loop is CASSATSGITDTQYF. CDR3 nucleotide sequence: TGTGCCAGCAGCGCGACTAGCGGGATCACAGATACGCAGTATTTT.

The chain is built from TRBV10-3 and TRBJ1-1; D not certain. The CDR3 sequence is 15 residues long. V was shortened by 2 bases and J by 0 bases, with 10 bases between the two germline ends. Germline-derived CDR1 and CDR2 are ENHRY and SYGVKD. CDR3 amino acids: CAISEEEGLNTEAFF. In DNA, the CDR3 is TGTGCCATCAGTGAGGAGGAGGGCCTGAACACTGAAGCTTTCTTT.

The chain uses TRBV29-1 and TRBJ2-4; TRBD2 might be the D (6 bases). The V end was cut by 6 bases, the J end by 5 bases, with 17 bases between. This CDR3 comprises 14 residues. In germline, CDR1 is SQVTM, CDR2 ANQGSEA. CDR3 amino acids: CSVGTAGFENIQYF. The CDR3 DNA follows: TGCAGCGTAGGGACCGCGGGGTTCGAAAACATTCAGTACTTC.